This T cell receptor beta chain was captured by sequencing in a study of OX40 agonist ivuxolimab in advanced cancers. Overall study: The study gave patients intravenous ivuxolimab at 0.01 to 10 mg/kg every 2 weeks. Around 40% of patients had received prior checkpoint inhibitor therapy.

The study's findings and limits: At 0.1 to 3.0 mg/kg, CD4+ and CD8+ blood T cells expanded clonally by week 6. CD4+ T cells averaged fewer expanded clones than CD8+ T cells.

Sequencing used immunoSEQ multiplex PCR; TCRdb keeps in-frame clones, though not all of them. In the table there are just under 85,000 clones, around four fifths of which are singletons. Of note for this clone: Its antigen is unknown.

CDR3 length equals 13 residues. V dropped 7 bases and J dropped 4 bases, with 11 bases sitting between them. The germline gives CDR1 GTSNPN, CDR2 SVGIG (reference sequence). This clonotype was sampled from an adult with an advanced solid tumor such as melanoma, head and neck, liver or kidney cancer. The specimen comprised CD4+ or CD8+ T cells sorted from blood, sampled in a trial of the OX40 agonist ivuxolimab. This chain links TRBV30 with TRBJ2-6; D remains ambiguous. The CDR3 region has the DNA TGTGCCTCCCCCGGGTCGGGGGCCAACGTCCTGACTTTC. Its protein product is CASPGSGANVLTF. Drawing the rest from reference TRBV30 and TRBJ2-6, the complete variable domain is SQTIHQWPATLVQPVGSPLSLECTVEGTSNPNLYWYRQAAGRGLQLLFYSVGIGQISSEVPQNLSASRPQDRQFILSSKKLLLSDSGFYLCASPGSGANVLTFGAGSRLTVL.